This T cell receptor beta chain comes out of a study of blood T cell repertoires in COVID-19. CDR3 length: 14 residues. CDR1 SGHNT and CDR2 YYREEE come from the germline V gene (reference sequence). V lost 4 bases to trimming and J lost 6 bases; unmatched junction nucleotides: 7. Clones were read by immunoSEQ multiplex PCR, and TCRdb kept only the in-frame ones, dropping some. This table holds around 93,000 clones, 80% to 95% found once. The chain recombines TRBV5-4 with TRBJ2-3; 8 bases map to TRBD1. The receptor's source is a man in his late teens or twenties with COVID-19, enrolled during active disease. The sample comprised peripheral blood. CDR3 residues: CASSRTGQGDTQYF. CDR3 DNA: TGTGCCAGCAGCCGGACAGGGCAGGGGGATACGCAGTATTTT.